These 21 T cell receptor beta chains were all obtained from the same sample, sequenced in a study of T cells in Graves' hyperthyroidism and ophthalmopathy. Regions amplified from RNA transcripts were the TCR beta CDR3 regions. The HTBI set primed first-round TCR CDR3 RT-PCR. A single record per CDR3 protein comes from TCRdb applying MiXCR to the multiplex PCR reads. This table holds about 400,000 distinct CDR3 sequences, roughly an eighth found once. Sequenced input: blood. The receptors derive from a man between 45 and 60 years old with Graves' ophthalmopathy.

In its sample, this clonotype was seen many times. The chain employs TRBV2 and TRBJ2-6; tentatively, D is TRBD1 (5 bases). The V and J ends lost 3 bases and 4 bases respectively, with 16 bases between them. Germline-derived CDR1 and CDR2 are SNHLY and FYNNEI. The CDR3 consists of 17 residues. The CDR3 nucleotides read TGTGCCAGCAGTGATATGCGTGGGGCGAACGGGGCCAACGTCCTGACTTTC. Its protein is CASSDMRGANGANVLTF.

This clonotype was seen more than once but under ten times. CDR3 residues: CASSRWGEGAFF. The CDR3 DNA reads TGTGCCAGCAGTAGATGGGGGGAAGGAGCTTTCTTT. The chain employs TRBV6-1 and TRBJ1-1; perhaps TRBD1 as D (5 bases). In germline, CDR1 is MNHNS, CDR2 SASEGT. CDR3 length equals 12 residues. V was trimmed by 5 bases and J by 10 bases, leaving 14 bases between them.

This clonotype came up many times. The chain links TRBV20-1 to TRBJ2-1, with 9 bases that match TRBD2. J lost 4 bases, V lost 3 bases, and 16 bases had no gene match. The length of the CDR3 is 18 residues. The germline CDR1 and CDR2 sequences are DFQATT and SNEGSKA (reference sequence). CDR3 bases: TGCAGTGCTAGTACTTCCCTTGGGCGGGAGGGCCGGTACAATGAGCAGTTCTTC. It is translated as CSASTSLGREGRYNEQFF.

In this sample, this clonotype turned up many times. J is TRBJ2-1 and V is TRBV7-9; D is unresolved. The length of the CDR3 is 17 residues. In germline, CDR1 is SEHNR, CDR2 FQNEAQ (reference sequence). V lost 4 bases and J lost 8, with 24 bases in between. Here the CDR3 reads CASSSTEGPFGADEQFF. The CDR3 nucleotides are TGTGCCAGCAGCTCGACTGAAGGACCCTTCGGTGCTGATGAGCAGTTCTTC.

This clonotype came up many times. This chain connects TRBV28 to TRBJ1-1; D is perhaps TRBD1 (5 bases). This CDR3 region has 12 residues. The germline V and J ends were trimmed by 6 bases and 6 bases, with 11 bases remaining between them. CDR1 and CDR2 from the germline V gene are MDHEN and SYDVKM. The CDR3 is CASSWGWAEAFF. CDR3 coding DNA: TGTGCCAGCAGCTGGGGGTGGGCTGAAGCTTTCTTT.

This clonotype occurred many times. The chain carries TRBV2 and TRBJ2-2; weak D call: TRBD1 (6 bases). The CDR3 has 14 residues. V shed 11 bases and J shed 2 bases, with 15 bases lying between them. Germline-derived CDR1 and CDR2 are SNHLY and FYNNEI. CDR3 loop: CAGQEQGNTGELFF. The CDR3 bases are TGTGCCGGCCAGGAACAGGGAAACACCGGGGAGCTGTTTTTT.

The V call is TRBV2, the J call TRBJ2-2; possibly TRBD1 or TRBD2 for D (5 bases each). The CDR3 covers 14 residues. V lost 3 bases and J 6 bases, leaving 11 bases between the germline ends. Germline lookup yields CDR1 SNHLY and CDR2 FYNNEI. CDR3 sequence reads: CASSDSWGPGELFF. The DNA of the CDR3 is TGTGCCAGCAGTGATAGCTGGGGACCCGGGGAGCTGTTTTTT.

The gene calls are TRBV29-1 and TRBJ2-2; D remains unclear. The ends were cut back, 3 bases at V and 4 bases at J, with 6 bases in the middle. The CDR3 length is 12 residues. CDR1 is SQVTM, CDR2 ANQGSEA, per germline. The CDR3, as DNA: TGCAGCGTTGAGGATGTCACCGGGGAGCTGTTTTTT. Translating gives CSVEDVTGELFF.

This clonotype was seen ten or more times. This chain connects TRBV11-2 to TRBJ2-3, with 10 bases fitting TRBD2. There are 15 residues in the CDR3. Germline CDR1 SGHAT, CDR2 FQNNGV. V trimming: 1 base; J trimming: 6 bases; junction bases outside the gene matches: 4. This CDR3 is CASSLVGSGRDTQYF. In DNA form, the CDR3 reads TGTGCCAGCAGCTTAGTGGGTAGCGGGAGGGATACGCAGTATTTT. Looking up the rest from reference TRBV11-2 and TRBJ2-3 gives the full variable domain: EAGVAQSPRYKIIEKRQSVAFWCNPISGHATLYWYQQILGQGPKLLIQFQNNGVVDDSQLPKDRFSAERLKGVDSTLKIQPAKLEDSAVYLCASSLVGSGRDTQYFGPGTRLTVL.

This chain uses TRBV9 with TRBJ2-3; D is possibly TRBD1 (6 bases). Trimming cost V 3 bases and J 4 bases, with 18 bases left between them. The CDR3 is made up of 16 amino acids. Germline lookup yields CDR1 SGDLS and CDR2 YYNGEE. CDR3 amino acids: CASSASRGFSADTQYF. For the CDR3, the DNA is TGTGCCAGCAGCGCTAGTAGGGGGTTTAGCGCAGATACGCAGTATTTT.

This clonotype was found many times. The J gene is TRBJ2-5, the V gene TRBV7-6; 11 bases align to TRBD2. The V and J ends lost 2 bases and 10 bases, in that order; junction bases with no gene match: 9. Germline values: CDR1 SGHVS, CDR2 FNYEAQ. The CDR3 has 15 residues. For the CDR3, the DNA is TGTGCCAGCAGCTTATCGACTAGCGGGGACTTAGGCCAGTACTTC. This gives the protein CASSLSTSGDLGQYF.

DNA of the CDR3: TGTGCCAGCAGACCAGGGTACACAGATACGCAGTATTTT. Translation: CASRPGYTDTQYF. This rearrangement joins TRBV7-2 to TRBJ2-3; D is perhaps TRBD1 (5 bases). V lost 6 bases and J 2 bases, leaving 9 bases between the germline ends. Germline V gives CDR1 SGHTA, CDR2 FQGNSA. CDR3 length: 13 amino acids. Full variable domain (remainder filled in from reference TRBV7-2 and TRBJ2-3): GAGVSQSPSNKVTEKGKDVELRCDPISGHTALYWYRQSLGQGLEFLIYFQGNSAPDKSGLPSDRFSAERTGGSVSTLTIQRTQQEDSAVYLCASRPGYTDTQYFGPGTRLTVL.

This clonotype came up many times. The rearrangement uses TRBV6-1 and TRBJ1-5; the match to TRBD1 covers 8 bases. Trimming cost V 1 base and J 7 bases; bases outside gene matches: 6. CDR3 length: 15 amino acids. Germline V CDR1 and CDR2: MNHNS, SASEGT. For the CDR3, the DNA is TGTGCCAGCAGTGAAGGAAGACAGGGGTGGCAGCCCCAGCATTTT. Translation: CASSEGRQGWQPQHF.

This clonotype was counted between two and nine times. The rearrangement links TRBV19 to TRBJ2-1; 7 bases are a match to TRBD1. The CDR3 totals 13 residues. Germline assignment: CDR1 LNHDA and CDR2 SQIVND (reference sequence). V shed 4 bases, J shed 9 bases, and the junction held 6 bases outside the gene matches. The CDR3 DNA sequence: TGTGCCAGTAGTACGACAGGGTCGGGTGAGCAGTTCTTC. This sequence encodes CASSTTGSGEQFF.

This clonotype was observed at least ten times. The chain has TRBV5-1 and TRBJ2-1, with 9 positions matching TRBD2. Germline assignment: CDR1 SGHRS and CDR2 YFSETQ. The CDR3 has 17 amino acids. After removal of 4 bases from V and 5 bases from J, the junction contained 13 bases not matched to a gene. The CDR3 here is CASSPGGSGSPNNEQFF. The CDR3 coding sequence is TGCGCCAGCAGCCCCGGGGGTAGCGGGAGTCCCAACAATGAGCAGTTCTTC.

V usage is TRBV20-1 and J usage is TRBJ2-6, with 7 positions matching TRBD2. The trim removed 3 bases at V and 0 bases at J, leaving 2 bases unmatched. The length of the CDR3 is 15 residues. Germline CDR1 and CDR2: DFQATT and SNEGSKA (reference sequence). The CDR3 sequence is CSARGGGSGANVLTF. CDR3 sequence (DNA): TGCAGTGCTAGGGGGGGGGGCTCTGGGGCCAACGTCCTGACTTTC.

This clonotype was observed at least ten times. This sequence joins TRBV5-1 and TRBJ2-2; either TRBD1 or TRBD2 may supply D (6 bases each). CDR3 length: 15 residues. The V end lost 7 bases, the J end lost 0 bases, and 13 bases lay between the germline ends. The germline V gene encodes CDR1 SGHRS and CDR2 YFSETQ. The CDR3: CASAGGLTNTGELFF. The CDR3 bases are TGCGCCAGCGCCGGGGGCCTTACGAACACCGGGGAGCTGTTTTTT.

This clonotype was picked up a small number of times. V is TRBV5-4 and J is TRBJ2-1, with 14 bases aligning to TRBD2. The germline V gene encodes CDR1 SGHNT and CDR2 YYREEE (reference sequence). CDR3 size: 20 residues. With 1 base clipped from V and 0 bases from J, the junction kept 9 bases outside the gene matches. CDR3 nucleotide sequence: TGTGCCAGCAGCTTGTACCCCGGGACTAGCGGGAGTCGCTCCTACAATGAGCAGTTCTTC. Translated, it gives CASSLYPGTSGSRSYNEQFF. Looking up the rest from reference TRBV5-4 and TRBJ2-1 gives the full variable domain: ETGVTQSPTHLIKTRGQQVTLRCSSQSGHNTVSWYQQALGQGPQFIFQYYREEENGRGNFPPRFSGLQFPNYSSELNVNALELDDSALYLCASSLYPGTSGSRSYNEQFFGPGTRLTVL.

V gene TRBV3-1 combines with J gene TRBJ2-7; maybe TRBD1 (6 bases). The CDR3 consists of 13 residues. The germline gives CDR1 LGHDT, CDR2 YNNKEL (reference sequence). V dropped 4 bases and J dropped 6 bases, with 13 bases sitting between them. CDR3 in DNA: TGTGCCAGCAGCCGAACAGGGATCAGCGAGCAGTACTTC. Its protein is CASSRTGISEQYF.

In this sample, this clonotype turned up a few times. V and J are TRBV30 and TRBJ2-7; TRBD2 aligns across 7 bases. This CDR3 is built from 14 residues. J lost 0 bases, V lost 4 bases, and 6 bases had no gene match. From germline, CDR1 is GTSNPN and CDR2 SVGIG (reference sequence). The CDR3 reads CAWMPGTNSYEQYF. CDR3 coding DNA: TGTGCCTGGATGCCGGGGACTAACTCCTACGAGCAGTACTTC.

The genes are TRBV20-1 and TRBJ2-7, with a possible D match to TRBD1 (7 bases). The length of the CDR3 is 14 residues. V was shortened by 5 bases and J by 3 bases, with 17 bases between the two germline ends. The V gene's germline CDR1 is DFQATT and CDR2 SNEGSKA (reference sequence). Written as DNA, the CDR3 is TGCAGTGCTGAACAGGGGAAGGGGGGCTACGAGCAGTACTTC. It yields the protein CSAEQGKGGYEQYF.